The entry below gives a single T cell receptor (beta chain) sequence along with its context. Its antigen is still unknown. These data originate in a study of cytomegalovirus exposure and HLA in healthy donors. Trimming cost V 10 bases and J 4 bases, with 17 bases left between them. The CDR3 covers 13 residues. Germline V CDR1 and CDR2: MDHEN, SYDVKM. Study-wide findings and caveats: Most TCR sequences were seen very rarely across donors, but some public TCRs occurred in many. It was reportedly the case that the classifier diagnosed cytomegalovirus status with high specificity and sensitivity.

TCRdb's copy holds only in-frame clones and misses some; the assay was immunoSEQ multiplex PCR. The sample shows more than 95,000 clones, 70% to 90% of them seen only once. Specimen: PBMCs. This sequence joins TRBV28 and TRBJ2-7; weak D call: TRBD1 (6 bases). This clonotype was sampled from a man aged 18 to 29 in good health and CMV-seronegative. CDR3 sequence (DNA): TGTGCCACCCCCGGGACACCCATTTACGAGCAGTACTTC. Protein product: CATPGTPIYEQYF. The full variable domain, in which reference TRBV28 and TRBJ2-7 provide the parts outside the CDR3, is DVKVTQSSRYLVKRTGEKVFLECVQDMDHENMFWYRQDPGLGLRLIYFSYDVKMKEKGDIPEGYSVSREKKERFSLILESASTNQTSMYLCATPGTPIYEQYFGPGTRLTVT.